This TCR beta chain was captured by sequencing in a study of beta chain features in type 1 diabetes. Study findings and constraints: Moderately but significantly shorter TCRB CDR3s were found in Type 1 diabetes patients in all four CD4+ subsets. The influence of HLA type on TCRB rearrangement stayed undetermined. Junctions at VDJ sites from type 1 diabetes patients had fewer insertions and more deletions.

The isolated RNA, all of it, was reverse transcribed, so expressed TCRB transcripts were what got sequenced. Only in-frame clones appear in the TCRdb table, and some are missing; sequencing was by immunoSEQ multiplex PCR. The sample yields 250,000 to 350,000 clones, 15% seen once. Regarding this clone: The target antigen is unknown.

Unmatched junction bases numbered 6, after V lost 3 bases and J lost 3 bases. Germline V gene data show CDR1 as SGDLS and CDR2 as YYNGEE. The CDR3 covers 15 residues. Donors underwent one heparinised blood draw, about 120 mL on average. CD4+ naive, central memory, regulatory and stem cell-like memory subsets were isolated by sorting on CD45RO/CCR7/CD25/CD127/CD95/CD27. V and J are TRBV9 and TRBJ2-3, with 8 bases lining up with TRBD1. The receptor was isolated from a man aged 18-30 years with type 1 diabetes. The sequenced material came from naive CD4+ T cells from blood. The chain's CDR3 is CASSGQGTLTDTQYF. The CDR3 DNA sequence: TGTGCCAGCAGCGGACAGGGGACTTTGACAGATACGCAGTATTTT.